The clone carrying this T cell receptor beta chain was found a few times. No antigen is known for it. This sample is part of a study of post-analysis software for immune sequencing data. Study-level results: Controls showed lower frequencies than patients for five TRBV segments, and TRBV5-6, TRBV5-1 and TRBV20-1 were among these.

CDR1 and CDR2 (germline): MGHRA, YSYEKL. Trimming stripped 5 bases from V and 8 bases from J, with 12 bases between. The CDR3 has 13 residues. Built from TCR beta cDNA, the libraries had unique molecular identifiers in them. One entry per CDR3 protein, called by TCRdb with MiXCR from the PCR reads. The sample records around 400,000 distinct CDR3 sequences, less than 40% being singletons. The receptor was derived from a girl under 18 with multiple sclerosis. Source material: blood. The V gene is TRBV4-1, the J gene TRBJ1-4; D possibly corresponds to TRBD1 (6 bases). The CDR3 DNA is TGCGCCAGCAGCATACTGACAGGCGAAAAACTGTTTTTT. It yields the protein CASSILTGEKLFF.